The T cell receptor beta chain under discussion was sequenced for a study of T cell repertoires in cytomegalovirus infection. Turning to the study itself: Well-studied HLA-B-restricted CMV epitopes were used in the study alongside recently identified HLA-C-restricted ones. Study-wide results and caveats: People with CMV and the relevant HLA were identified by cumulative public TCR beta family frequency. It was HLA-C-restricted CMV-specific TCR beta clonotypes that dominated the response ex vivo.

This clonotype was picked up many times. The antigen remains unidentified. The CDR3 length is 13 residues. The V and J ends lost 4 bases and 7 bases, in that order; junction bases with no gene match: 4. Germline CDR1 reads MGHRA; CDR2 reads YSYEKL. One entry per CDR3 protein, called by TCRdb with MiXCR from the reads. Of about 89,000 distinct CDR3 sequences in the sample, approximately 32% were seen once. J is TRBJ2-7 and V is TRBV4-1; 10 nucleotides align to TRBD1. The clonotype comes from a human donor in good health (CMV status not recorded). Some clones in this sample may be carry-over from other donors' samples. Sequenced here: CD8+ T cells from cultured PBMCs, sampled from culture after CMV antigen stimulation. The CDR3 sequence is CASSRWTGGEQYF. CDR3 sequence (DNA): TGCGCCAGCAGCCGCTGGACAGGGGGGGAGCAGTACTTC.